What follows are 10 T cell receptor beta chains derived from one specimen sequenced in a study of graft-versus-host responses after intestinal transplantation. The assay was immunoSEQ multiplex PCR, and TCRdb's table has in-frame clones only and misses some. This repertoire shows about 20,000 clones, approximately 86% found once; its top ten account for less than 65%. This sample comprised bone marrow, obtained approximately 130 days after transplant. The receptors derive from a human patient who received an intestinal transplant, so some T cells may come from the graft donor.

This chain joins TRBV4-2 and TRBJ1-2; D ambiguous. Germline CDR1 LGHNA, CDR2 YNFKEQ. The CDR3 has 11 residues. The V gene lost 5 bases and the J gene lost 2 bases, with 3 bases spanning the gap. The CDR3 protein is CASSYNYGYTF. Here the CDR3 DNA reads TGTGCCAGCAGCTACAACTATGGCTACACCTTC.

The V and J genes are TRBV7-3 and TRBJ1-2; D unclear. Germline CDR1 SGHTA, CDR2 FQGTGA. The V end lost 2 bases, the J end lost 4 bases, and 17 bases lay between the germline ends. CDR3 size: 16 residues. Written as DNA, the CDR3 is TGTGCCAGCAGCTTAGGCAGGCCTGGGTCGGGCTATGGCTACACCTTC. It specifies CASSLGRPGSGYGYTF.

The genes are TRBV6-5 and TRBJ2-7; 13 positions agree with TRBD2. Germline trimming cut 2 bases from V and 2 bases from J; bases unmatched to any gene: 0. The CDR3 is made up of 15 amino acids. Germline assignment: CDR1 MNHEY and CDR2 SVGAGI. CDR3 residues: CASSYTSGGAYEQYF. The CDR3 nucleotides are TGTGCCAGCAGTTACACTAGCGGGGGGGCCTACGAGCAGTACTTC.

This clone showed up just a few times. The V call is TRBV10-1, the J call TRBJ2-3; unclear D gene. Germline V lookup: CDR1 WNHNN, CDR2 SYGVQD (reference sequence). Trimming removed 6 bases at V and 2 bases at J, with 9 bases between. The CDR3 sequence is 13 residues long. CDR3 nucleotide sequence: TGCGCCAGCAGGCCCGATAACACAGATACGCAGTATTTT. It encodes CASRPDNTDTQYF.

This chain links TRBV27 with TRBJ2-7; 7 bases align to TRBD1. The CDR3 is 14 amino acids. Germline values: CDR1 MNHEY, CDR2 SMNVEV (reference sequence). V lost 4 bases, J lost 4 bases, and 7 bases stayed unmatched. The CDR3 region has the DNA TGTGCCAGCAGTTACGCGACAGGGAAATACGAGCAGTACTTC. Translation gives CASSYATGKYEQYF.

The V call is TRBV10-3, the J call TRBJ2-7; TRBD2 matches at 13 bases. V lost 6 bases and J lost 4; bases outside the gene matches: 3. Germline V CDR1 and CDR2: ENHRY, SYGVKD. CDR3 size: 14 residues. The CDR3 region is CAISPGLAGYEQYF. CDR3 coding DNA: TGTGCCATCAGCCCGGGACTAGCGGGGTACGAGCAGTACTTC.

CDR3 in DNA: TGTGCCAGCGACTACATTTGGGGGCCGTTTAACTATGGCTACACCTTC. Amino acid sequence: CASDYIWGPFNYGYTF. J is TRBJ1-2 and V is TRBV2; the D gene is possibly TRBD1 (6 bases). The V and J ends lost 8 bases and 1 base respectively, with 20 bases between them. CDR1 SNHLY and CDR2 FYNNEI come from the germline V gene. This CDR3 comprises 16 residues.

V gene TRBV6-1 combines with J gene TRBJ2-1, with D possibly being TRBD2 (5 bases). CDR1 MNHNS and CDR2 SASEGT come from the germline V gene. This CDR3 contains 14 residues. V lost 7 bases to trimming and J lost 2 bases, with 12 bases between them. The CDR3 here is CASNPGEPYNEQFF. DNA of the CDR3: TGTGCCAGCAACCCCGGGGAACCCTACAATGAGCAGTTCTTC.

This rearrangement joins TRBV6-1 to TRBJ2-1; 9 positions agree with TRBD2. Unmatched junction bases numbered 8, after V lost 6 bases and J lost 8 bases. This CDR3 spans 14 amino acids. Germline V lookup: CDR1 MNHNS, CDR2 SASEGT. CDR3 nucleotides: TGTGCCAGCAGCGCTAGCGGGGATAGGGATGAGCAGTTCTTC. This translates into CASSASGDRDEQFF.

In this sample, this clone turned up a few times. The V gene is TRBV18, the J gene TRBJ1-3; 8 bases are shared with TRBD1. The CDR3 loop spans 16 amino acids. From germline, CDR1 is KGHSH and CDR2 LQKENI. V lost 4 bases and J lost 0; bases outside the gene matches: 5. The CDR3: CASSLGTGGSGNTIYF. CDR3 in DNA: TGTGCCAGCTCACTCGGCACAGGGGGCTCTGGAAACACCATATATTTT. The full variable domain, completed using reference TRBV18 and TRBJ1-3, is NAGVMQNPRHLVRRRGQEARLRCSPMKGHSHVYWYRQLPEEGLKFMVYLQKENIIDESGMPKERFSAEFPKEGPSILRIQQVVRGDSAAYFCASSLGTGGSGNTIYFGEGSWLTVV.